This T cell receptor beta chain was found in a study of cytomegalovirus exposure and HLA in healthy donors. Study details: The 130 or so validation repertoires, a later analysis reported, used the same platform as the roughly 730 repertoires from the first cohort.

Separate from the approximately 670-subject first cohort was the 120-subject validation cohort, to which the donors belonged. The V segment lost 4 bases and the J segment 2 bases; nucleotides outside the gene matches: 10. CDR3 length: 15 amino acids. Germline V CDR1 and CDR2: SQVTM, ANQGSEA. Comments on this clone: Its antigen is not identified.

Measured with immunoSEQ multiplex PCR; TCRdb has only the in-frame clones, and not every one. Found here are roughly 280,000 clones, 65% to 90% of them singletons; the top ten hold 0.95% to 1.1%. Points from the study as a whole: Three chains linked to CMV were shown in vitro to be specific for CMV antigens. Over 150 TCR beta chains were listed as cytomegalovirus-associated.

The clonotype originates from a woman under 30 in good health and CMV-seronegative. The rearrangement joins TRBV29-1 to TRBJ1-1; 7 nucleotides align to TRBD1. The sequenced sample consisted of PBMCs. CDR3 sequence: CSVGGTARGNTEAFF. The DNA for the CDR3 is TGCAGCGTTGGTGGGACAGCTAGGGGAAACACTGAAGCTTTCTTT. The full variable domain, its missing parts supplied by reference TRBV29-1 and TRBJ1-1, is SAVISQKPSRDICQRGTSLTIQCQVDSQVTMMFWYRQQPGQSLTLIATANQGSEATYESGFVIDKFPISRPNLTFSTLTVSNMSPEDSSIYLCSVGGTARGNTEAFFGQGTRLTVV.